Presented here are 7 T cell receptor beta chains from one specimen sequenced in a study of shared clonotypes between healthy human individuals. Naive CD8 isolation took CD45RO-negative cells positively selected for CCR7 and excluded terminally differentiated effector memory CD45RA+ cells. Repertoires were generated with immunoSEQ multiplex PCR, while TCRdb's copy carries only in-frame clones and drops some. Of a few million clones listed, 93% were seen once; the top ten hold 1.5% to 2%. Sequencing used naive CD8+ T cells from PBMCs. The receptors here all came from a man younger than 35 in good health. Some clones in this sample may be carry-over from other donors' samples.

The chain carries TRBV6-1 and TRBJ1-1, with no clear D. The CDR3 length is 16 residues. V dropped 2 bases and J dropped 3 bases, with 16 bases sitting between them. The germline CDR1 and CDR2 sequences are MNHNS and SASEGT. Here the CDR3 reads CASSERLTGWDTEAFF. The CDR3 nucleotides read TGTGCCAGCAGTGAACGGTTAACGGGGTGGGACACTGAAGCTTTCTTT.

This clone was seen only once. This chain connects TRBV9 to TRBJ2-7; no clear D. The germline V gene encodes CDR1 SGDLS and CDR2 YYNGEE. V lost 4 bases to trimming and J lost 0 bases, with 11 bases between them. The CDR3 covers 14 residues. CDR3 nucleotides: TGTGCCAGCAGCTTGGGGAAGGTCTCCTACGAGCAGTACTTC. Translated: CASSLGKVSYEQYF.

The chain uses TRBV7-9 and TRBJ2-7, with unresolved D. The CDR3 has 13 residues. CDR1 is SEHNR and CDR2 is FQNEAQ in the germline V gene (reference sequence). V lost 5 bases and J 3 bases, leaving 11 bases between the germline ends. CDR3 sequence: CASSTSSNYEQYF. CDR3 bases: TGTGCCAGCAGCACTTCGTCGAACTACGAGCAGTACTTC.

The rearrangement joins TRBV30 to TRBJ2-7; no clear D. The CDR3 contains 13 residues. V was pared by 4 bases and J by 0 bases, with 10 bases between. Germline values: CDR1 GTSNPN, CDR2 SVGIG (reference sequence). In DNA, the CDR3 is TGTGCCTGGATCAGTGGACGCTCCTACGAGCAGTACTTC. It yields the protein CAWISGRSYEQYF.

V usage is TRBV4-1 and J usage is TRBJ2-5, with D possibly matching TRBD1 (5 bases). The V gene's germline CDR1 is MGHRA and CDR2 YSYEKL. The CDR3 sequence is 16 residues long. Trimming shortened V by 3 bases and J by 1 base, and 15 bases separated the two germline ends. In DNA form, the CDR3 reads TGCGCCAGCAGCCAGGGGCCATGGGGTCGCCAAGAGACCCAGTACTTC. Its translation is CASSQGPWGRQETQYF.

This clone showed up just once. V usage is TRBV6-5 and J usage is TRBJ2-5; 7 nucleotides line up with TRBD2. Germline CDR1 and CDR2: MNHEY and SVGAGI. Germline trimming cut 6 bases from V and 5 bases from J; bases unmatched to any gene: 12. The CDR3 length is 15 residues. CDR3 nucleotide sequence: TGTGCCAGCAGAGGAGGGAACGCGGGAGAGGAGACCCAGTACTTC. The encoded protein is CASRGGNAGEETQYF.

The chain links TRBV13 to TRBJ1-2; no definite D call. V lost 5 bases and J lost 6, with 16 bases in between. Germline V gene lookup returns CDR1 PRHDT and CDR2 FYEKMQ (reference sequence). The CDR3 is made up of 14 amino acids. The CDR3 reads CASSLNRATHGYTF. For the CDR3, the DNA is TGTGCCAGCAGCCTAAACCGGGCCACCCATGGCTACACCTTC.